The entry that follows covers one T cell receptor (beta chain) sequence. Clinical history reported by participants formed the basis on which cohorts were assigned. This record belongs to a study of blood T cell repertoires in COVID-19. Study-wide background: From T cells, B-cell-depleted T cells, or PBMCs came the material, which was cDNA or gDNA.

Authors' data handling: Cell counts per sample came from amplifying reference gene primers. Data came from immunoSEQ multiplex PCR; TCRdb stores just in-frame clones and leaves some out. The DNA gave D and trimming, while V, J and clone size come from that table. The sample carries 250,000 or so clones, about 90% recorded once. With 1 base clipped from V and 0 bases from J, the junction kept 2 bases outside the gene matches. The CDR3 consists of 16 residues. CDR1 and CDR2 from the germline V gene are MGHRA and YSYEKL. Source material: PBMCs or T cells enriched from blood (not recorded which). This clonotype was sampled from a woman aged 30 to 39 with acute COVID-19. The chain has TRBV4-1 and TRBJ1-1; 10 nucleotides line up with TRBD1. The CDR3 reads CASSQGTGGMNTEAFF. The DNA for the CDR3 is TGCGCCAGCAGCCAAGGGACAGGGGGTATGAACACTGAAGCTTTCTTT.